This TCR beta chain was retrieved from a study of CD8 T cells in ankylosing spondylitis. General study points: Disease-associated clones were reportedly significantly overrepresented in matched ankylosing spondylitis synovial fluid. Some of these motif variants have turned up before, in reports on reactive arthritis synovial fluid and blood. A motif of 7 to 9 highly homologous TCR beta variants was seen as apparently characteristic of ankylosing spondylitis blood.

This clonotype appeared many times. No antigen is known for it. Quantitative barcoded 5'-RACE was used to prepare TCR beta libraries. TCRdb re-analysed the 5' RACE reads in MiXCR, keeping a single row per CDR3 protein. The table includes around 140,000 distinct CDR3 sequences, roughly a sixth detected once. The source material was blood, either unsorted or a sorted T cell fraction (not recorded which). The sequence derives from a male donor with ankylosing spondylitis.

CDR3 DNA: TGTGCCAGCAGCTTACCAAGCGGGAGGAGCTCCTACGAGCAGTACTTC. It encodes CASSLPSGRSSYEQYF. The V gene is TRBV7-9, the J gene TRBJ2-7; 9 bases fit TRBD2. V lost 2 bases, J lost 0 bases, and 5 bases stayed unmatched. Germline V CDR1 and CDR2: SEHNR, FQNEAQ (reference sequence). The CDR3 has 16 amino acids.